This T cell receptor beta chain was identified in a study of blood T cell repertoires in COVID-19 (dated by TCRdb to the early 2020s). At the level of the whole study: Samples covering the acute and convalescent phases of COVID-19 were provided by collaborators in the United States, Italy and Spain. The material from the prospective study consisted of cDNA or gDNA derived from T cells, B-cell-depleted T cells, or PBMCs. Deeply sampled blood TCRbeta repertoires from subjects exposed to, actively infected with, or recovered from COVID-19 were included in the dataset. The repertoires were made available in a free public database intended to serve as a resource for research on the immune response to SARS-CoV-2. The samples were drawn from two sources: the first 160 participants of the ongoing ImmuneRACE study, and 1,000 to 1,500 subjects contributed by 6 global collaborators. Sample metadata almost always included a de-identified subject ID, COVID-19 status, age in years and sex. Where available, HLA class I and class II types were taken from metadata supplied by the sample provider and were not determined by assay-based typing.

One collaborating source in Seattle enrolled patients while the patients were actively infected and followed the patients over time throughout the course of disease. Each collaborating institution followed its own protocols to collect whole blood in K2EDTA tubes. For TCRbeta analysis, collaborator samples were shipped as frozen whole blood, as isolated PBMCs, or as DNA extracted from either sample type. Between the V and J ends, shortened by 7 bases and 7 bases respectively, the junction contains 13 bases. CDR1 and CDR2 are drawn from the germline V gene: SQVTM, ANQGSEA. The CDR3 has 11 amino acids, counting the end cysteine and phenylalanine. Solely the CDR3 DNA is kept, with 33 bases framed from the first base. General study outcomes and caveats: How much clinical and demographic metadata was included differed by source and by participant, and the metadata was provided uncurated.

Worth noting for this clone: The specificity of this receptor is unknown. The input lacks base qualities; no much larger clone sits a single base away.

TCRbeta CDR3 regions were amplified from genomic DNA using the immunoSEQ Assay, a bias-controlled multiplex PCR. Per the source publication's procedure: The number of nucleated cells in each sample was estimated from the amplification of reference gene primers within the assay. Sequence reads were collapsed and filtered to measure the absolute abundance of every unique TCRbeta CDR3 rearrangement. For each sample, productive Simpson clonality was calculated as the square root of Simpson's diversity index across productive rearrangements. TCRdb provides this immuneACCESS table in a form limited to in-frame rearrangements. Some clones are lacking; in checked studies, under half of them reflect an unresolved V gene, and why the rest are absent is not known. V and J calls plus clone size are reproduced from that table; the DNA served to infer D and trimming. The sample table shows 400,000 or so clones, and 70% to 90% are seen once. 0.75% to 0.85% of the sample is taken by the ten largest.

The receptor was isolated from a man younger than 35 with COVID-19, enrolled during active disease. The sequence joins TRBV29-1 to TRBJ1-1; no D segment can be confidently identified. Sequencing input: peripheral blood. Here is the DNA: TGCAGCGCCTGTTTGGGCGTTGAAGCTTTCTTT. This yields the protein CSACLGVEAFF.